This TCR beta chain is drawn from a study of shared clonotypes between healthy human individuals. Study-level findings and limits: The donor pool, a small one, limited the genetic and exposure-history diversity represented.

Turning to this clone: What it binds is unknown.

CDR3 size: 13 residues. V gave up 7 bases and J gave up 0 bases, with 6 bases separating them. Germline V gene data show CDR1 as LNHDA and CDR2 as SQIVND (reference sequence). The data were produced by immunoSEQ multiplex PCR, yet TCRdb's version contains in-frame clones alone and is incomplete. This sample has 2,500,000 or so clones, with 93% found just once. This chain connects TRBV19 to TRBJ1-4; the D is unclear. This TCR was recovered from a man younger than 35 in good health. Some clones in this sample may be carry-over from other donors' samples. The sample consisted of naive CD4+ T cells from PBMCs. Subset reported: CD45RA+ positively selected. CDR3 nucleotide sequence: TGTGCCAGTATGGGGACAACTAATGAAAAACTGTTTTTT. Translating it yields CASMGTTNEKLFF.